These 5 T cell receptor beta chains were all obtained from the same sample, sequenced in a study of long-term antiretroviral therapy in people with HIV. Version v3.0 of the immunoSEQ assay ran at survey level. Some clones are missing from TCRdb's copy, which holds only in-frame ones; the method was immunoSEQ multiplex PCR. The sample has 25,000 to 30,000 clones; around 83% are singletons. Specimen: unsorted PBMCs, collected roughly 2.6 years after starting antiretroviral therapy. The source of these receptors is a man between 35 and 55 years old with HIV.

The J gene is TRBJ2-7, the V gene TRBV10-3, with 7 positions matching TRBD2. The V segment lost 2 bases and the J segment 2 bases; nucleotides outside the gene matches: 3. This CDR3 spans 14 amino acids. The germline V gene encodes CDR1 ENHRY and CDR2 SYGVKD. The CDR3, as DNA: TGTGCCATCAGTGAGGCGGGACTAACCTACGAGCAGTACTTC. It translates to CAISEAGLTYEQYF.

J is TRBJ2-7 and V is TRBV19, with D perhaps being TRBD1 or TRBD2 (5 bases each). Germline lookup yields CDR1 LNHDA and CDR2 SQIVND (reference sequence). The length of the CDR3 is 16 residues. V dropped 3 bases and J dropped 3 bases, with 18 bases sitting between them. CDR3: CASSIGGGLMNYEQYF. CDR3 nucleotides: TGTGCCAGTAGTATTGGGGGTGGACTGATGAACTACGAGCAGTACTTC.

This chain links TRBV19 with TRBJ1-1; the match to TRBD1 covers 10 bases. The CDR3 runs 14 residues. Per the germline V gene, CDR1 is LNHDA and CDR2 is SQIVND (reference sequence). V was pared by 6 bases and J by 5 bases, with 6 bases of the junction left unmatched. CDR3 region: CASRGRTGGTEAFF. In DNA, the CDR3 is TGTGCCAGTAGGGGCCGGACAGGGGGGACTGAAGCTTTCTTT.

The chain couples TRBV27 to TRBJ2-3; D may be TRBD2 (5 bases). Germline loops: CDR1 MNHEY, CDR2 SMNVEV (reference sequence). The CDR3 runs to 14 residues. The ends were cut back, 4 bases at V and 0 bases at J, with 8 bases in the middle. CDR3 nucleotides: TGTGCCAGCAGTTCTAGGACTAGCACAGATACGCAGTATTTT. This encodes CASSSRTSTDTQYF.

The gene calls are TRBV19 and TRBJ2-1; D may match TRBD1 or TRBD2 (6 bases each). In germline, CDR1 is LNHDA, CDR2 SQIVND (reference sequence). Trimming left V 1 base short and J 3 bases short, with 13 bases between. This CDR3 comprises 16 residues. CDR3 sequence (DNA): TGTGCCAGTAGTATAGCGGGGGCAACCCTCTACAATGAGCAGTTCTTC. Amino acids: CASSIAGATLYNEQFF.